Presented here are 29 T cell receptor beta chains from one specimen sequenced in a study of control samples from healthy donors and cancer patients. Method: immunoSEQ multiplex PCR; TCRdb's copy keeps in-frame clones and lacks some. The sample consists of fewer than 50,000 clones, approximately 92% of them appearing once. Source material: PBMCs. These receptors were taken from a young man with colorectal cancer.

The table lists this clone with a count of one. The chain joins TRBV12-5 to TRBJ1-5; TRBD1 is a possible D gene (5 bases). The V and J ends lost 2 bases and 11 bases respectively, with 10 bases between them. Germline V CDR1 and CDR2: LGHNT, FRNRAP. This CDR3 has 12 residues. In nucleotides, the CDR3 is TGTGCTAGTGGTTTGTCCAGGGTCTCCCAGCATTTT. Translated: CASGLSRVSQHF.

This sequence joins TRBV4-2 and TRBJ2-2; tentatively, D is TRBD1 or TRBD2 (5 bases each). CDR1 and CDR2 from the germline V gene are LGHNA and YNFKEQ. V was shortened by 1 base and J by 8 bases, with 17 bases between the two germline ends. The CDR3 has 16 residues. The CDR3 loop reads CASSQAGTADSGELFF. The DNA of the CDR3 is TGTGCCAGCAGCCAAGCAGGGACCGCTGATTCGGGGGAGCTGTTTTTT.

The CDR3 DNA follows: TGTGCCGGCTCCCGCTCCTACAATGAGCAGTTCTTC. Translated: CAGSRSYNEQFF. J is TRBJ2-1 and V is TRBV6-5; D unclear. This CDR3 has 12 amino acids. The germline CDR1 and CDR2 sequences are MNHEY and SVGAGI. The germline V and J ends were trimmed by 11 bases and 0 bases, with 8 bases remaining between them.

This clone was seen a handful of times. The chain uses TRBV4-3 and TRBJ2-6; a possible D gene is TRBD1 (6 bases). The CDR3 runs 17 residues. V lost 1 base and J 0 bases, leaving 10 bases between the germline ends. Germline assignment: CDR1 LGHNA and CDR2 YSLEER. The CDR3 is CASSQVQGPSGANVLTF. Written as DNA, the CDR3 is TGCGCCAGCAGCCAAGTACAGGGACCCTCTGGGGCCAACGTCCTGACTTTC.

This rearrangement joins TRBV2 to TRBJ2-1; D remains ambiguous. CDR1 and CDR2 from the germline V gene are SNHLY and FYNNEI. The CDR3 covers 12 residues. Between the trimmed V and J ends, which lost 5 bases and 6 bases, there was a span of 8 bases. CDR3 sequence: CASSTPPNEQFF. The CDR3 DNA follows: TGTGCCAGCAGTACCCCCCCCAATGAGCAGTTCTTC.

The chain carries TRBV24-1 and TRBJ2-7, with a tentative D call TRBD2 (5 bases). Trimming removed 3 bases at V and 4 bases at J, with 9 bases between. CDR3 length equals 13 residues. Germline CDR1 is KGHDR and CDR2 is SFDVKD. In DNA form, the CDR3 reads TGTGCCACCAGTGATCTCGGAGGATACGAGCAGTACTTC. Translation: CATSDLGGYEQYF.

As for this clone: Different DNA sequences within this sample yield the same CDR3. The chain carries TRBV7-9 and TRBJ1-3; D not certain. Germline-derived CDR1 and CDR2 are SEHNR and FQNEAQ (reference sequence). Between the trimmed V and J ends, which lost 1 base and 2 bases, there was a span of 3 bases. This CDR3 spans 13 amino acids. Here the CDR3 DNA reads TGTGCCAGCAGCTTAGGGACTGGAAACACCATATATTTT. Translating gives CASSLGTGNTIYF.

The chain recombines TRBV30 with TRBJ1-3; no firm D call. CDR1 and CDR2 (germline): GTSNPN, SVGIG (reference sequence). Trimming stripped 8 bases from V and 2 bases from J, with 10 bases between. This CDR3 is 12 amino acids long. The CDR3 DNA reads TGTGCCCAGCGATCCGCTGGAAACACCATATATTTT. Protein sequence: CAQRSAGNTIYF. The whole variable domain, remainder taken from reference TRBV30 and TRBJ1-3, is SQTIHQWPATLVQPVGSPLSLECTVEGTSNPNLYWYRQAAGRGLQLLFYSVGIGQISSEVPQNLSASRPQDRQFILSSKKLLLSDSGFYLCAQRSAGNTIYFGEGSWLTVV.

The gene calls are TRBV7-9 and TRBJ2-7; no definite D call. Per the germline V gene, CDR1 is SEHNR and CDR2 is FQNEAQ (reference sequence). The CDR3 runs 13 residues. V was clipped by 5 bases and J by 1 base, with 9 bases between them. The CDR3 DNA reads TGTGCCAGCAGCCCCGTGTCTTCCTACGAGCAGTACTTC. Translated: CASSPVSSYEQYF.

This chain links TRBV6-5 with TRBJ2-2, with no clear D. V was shortened by 7 bases and J by 8 bases, with 14 bases between the two germline ends. The CDR3 totals 13 residues. The germline CDR1 and CDR2 sequences are MNHEY and SVGAGI. The CDR3 loop reads CASTGTDGGELFF. The CDR3 DNA reads as TGTGCCAGCACTGGAACAGATGGGGGGGAGCTGTTTTTT.

The rearrangement uses TRBV5-1 and TRBJ1-2, with a possible D match to TRBD1 (6 bases). Per germline, CDR1 SGHRS and CDR2 YFSETQ. V was trimmed by 0 bases and J by 0 bases, leaving 9 bases between them. The CDR3 loop spans 15 amino acids. The CDR3 region is CASSLGDTANYGYTF. CDR3 in DNA: TGCGCCAGCAGCTTGGGGGACACGGCTAACTATGGCTACACCTTC.

This clone was recorded a few times. The genes are TRBV5-1 and TRBJ1-2; 10 nucleotides line up with TRBD1. CDR3 length equals 16 residues. V gave up 5 bases and J gave up 1 base; unmatched junction bases: 8. CDR1 and CDR2 from the germline V gene are SGHRS and YFSETQ. CDR3 sequence (DNA): TGCGCCAGCAGGAACCCGACAGGGGGCAGTAACTATGGCTACACCTTC. Protein: CASRNPTGGSNYGYTF.

The CDR3 spells CASSPRVNGNQPQHF. The CDR3 bases are TGTGCCAGCAGCCCCAGGGTGAACGGCAATCAGCCCCAGCATTTT. The J gene is TRBJ1-5, the V gene TRBV5-8; perhaps TRBD1 as D (5 bases). Trimming stripped 4 bases from V and 2 bases from J, with 13 bases between. CDR3 length: 15 amino acids. Germline CDR1 and CDR2: SGHTS and YDEGEE. The entire variable domain, with the rest obtained from reference TRBV5-8 and TRBJ1-5, is as follows: EAGVTQSPTHLIKTRGQQATLRCSPISGHTSVYWYQQALGLGLQFLLWYDEGEERNRGNFPPRFSGRQFPNYSSELNVNALELEDSALYLCASSPRVNGNQPQHFGDGTRLSIL.

This chain uses TRBV19 with TRBJ2-1, with 9 bases lining up with TRBD2. Per germline, CDR1 LNHDA and CDR2 SQIVND (reference sequence). V lost 3 bases and J lost 9; bases outside the gene matches: 12. The CDR3 loop spans 16 amino acids. The CDR3 DNA sequence: TGTGCCAGTAGTATTCTTGGTAGCGGGGGCCGGGGTGAGCAGTTCTTC. Its translation: CASSILGSGGRGEQFF.

The gene calls are TRBV5-1 and TRBJ1-1; 11 bases fit TRBD1. This CDR3 contains 19 residues. The germline CDR1 and CDR2 sequences are SGHRS and YFSETQ. V shed 1 base and J 0 bases; nucleotides not matched to a gene: 11. The CDR3 nucleotides read TGCGCCAGCAGCTTGTGGGCCGGGACAGGGGGTAGTATGAACACTGAAGCTTTCTTT. It translates to CASSLWAGTGGSMNTEAFF.

The gene calls are TRBV4-3 and TRBJ2-3; the match to TRBD2 covers 8 bases. The CDR3 runs to 18 residues. Trimming at V came to 6 bases and at J to 4 bases, leaving 18 bases not matched to a gene. The germline CDR1 and CDR2 sequences are LGHNA and YSLEER. The CDR3 DNA follows: TGCGCCAGCAGTCAGTTGCTATTCGGGGGGGCCGAAGCAGATACGCAGTATTTT. Protein: CASSQLLFGGAEADTQYF.

V and J are TRBV4-1 and TRBJ1-1, with unresolved D. Trimming shortened V by 0 bases and J by 10 bases, and 12 bases separated the two germline ends. This CDR3 region has 13 residues. Germline V gives CDR1 MGHRA, CDR2 YSYEKL. The CDR3 DNA sequence: TGCGCCAGCAGCCAAGATCCATCCCAAAGAGCTTTCTTT. Its protein product is CASSQDPSQRAFF.

V usage is TRBV9 and J usage is TRBJ1-2; tentatively, D is TRBD1 (6 bases). V lost 4 bases to trimming and J lost 4 bases, with 20 bases between them. This CDR3 has 16 amino acids. Germline lookup yields CDR1 SGDLS and CDR2 YYNGEE. For the CDR3, the DNA is TGTGCCAGCAGCCCTAGCCCCTCAGGGGTTAGCTATGGCTACACCTTC. Amino acids: CASSPSPSGVSYGYTF.

The chain combines TRBV4-3 with TRBJ2-1; D might be TRBD2 (7 bases). CDR3 length equals 18 residues. V gave up 1 base and J gave up 3 bases, with 19 bases separating them. Germline V gene lookup returns CDR1 LGHNA and CDR2 YSLEER. CDR3 in amino acids: CASSQGLGDGGLYNEQFF. CDR3 sequence (DNA): TGCGCCAGCAGCCAAGGTTTGGGGGACGGGGGGCTCTACAATGAGCAGTTCTTC.

The chain recombines TRBV6-5 with TRBJ2-7; 8 bases line up with TRBD1. The CDR3 spans 13 residues. CDR1 and CDR2 from the germline V gene are MNHEY and SVGAGI. Germline trimming cut 6 bases from V and 4 bases from J; bases unmatched to any gene: 5. CDR3 DNA sequence: TGTGCCAGCAGCCAGGGGGCCGTATACGAGCAGTACGTC. Translating gives CASSQGAVYEQYV.

The chain recombines TRBV5-4 with TRBJ1-2; D may be TRBD1 (5 bases). The germline V and J ends were trimmed by 1 base and 4 bases, with 8 bases remaining between them. Germline V gives CDR1 SGHNT, CDR2 YYREEE (reference sequence). The CDR3 runs 13 residues. The CDR3 region has the DNA TGTGCCAGCAGCTTGATGGGGCTCTATGGCTACACCTTC. The encoded protein is CASSLMGLYGYTF.

This clone was observed a single time. V gene TRBV2 combines with J gene TRBJ1-1, with a possible D match to TRBD1 (5 bases). CDR1 and CDR2 from the germline V gene are SNHLY and FYNNEI. The CDR3 covers 14 residues. V was cut by 7 bases and J by 6 bases, with 18 bases left in between. CDR3 region: CASTREGTGSEAFF. The DNA for the CDR3 is TGTGCCAGCACCAGGGAGGGGACGGGCTCTGAAGCTTTCTTT.

The rearrangement links TRBV24-1 to TRBJ1-5; no clear D. The CDR3 sequence is 14 residues long. Germline V CDR1 and CDR2: KGHDR, SFDVKD. V lost 0 bases and J 9 bases, leaving 11 bases between the germline ends. The DNA of the CDR3 is TGTGCCACCAGTGATTTGCGGTCCGTACGGCCCCAGCATTTT. Protein sequence: CATSDLRSVRPQHF.

A remark on this clone: This sample also contains other DNA sequences that code for the same CDR3. The chain has TRBV4-1 and TRBJ1-1; D might be TRBD1 (5 bases). The CDR3 is 14 residues long. Germline CDR1 reads MGHRA; CDR2 reads YSYEKL. V was cut by 2 bases and J by 0 bases, with 7 bases left in between. DNA for the CDR3: TGCGCCAGCAGCCAATTGACAGTGAACACTGAAGCTTTCTTT. This codes for CASSQLTVNTEAFF.

This chain joins TRBV5-1 and TRBJ2-7; 12 nucleotides align to TRBD2. Germline V CDR1 and CDR2: SGHRS, YFSETQ. CDR3 length: 20 amino acids. The V segment lost 0 bases and the J segment 1 base; nucleotides outside the gene matches: 14. CDR3 in DNA: TGCGCCAGCAGCTTGGTGGGGGCGCCGGGACTAGCGGGTTCGTCCTACGAGCAGTACTTC. It specifies CASSLVGAPGLAGSSYEQYF.

Only a few counts were recorded for this clone. The rearrangement joins TRBV6-2 or TRBV6-3 to TRBJ1-5; the match to TRBD1 covers 8 bases. The CDR3 has 17 residues. J was trimmed by 6 bases and V by 1 base; bases with no gene match: 11. Germline assignment: CDR1 MNHEY and CDR2 SVGEGT. The DNA of the CDR3 is TGTGCCAGCAGTTACTTCGACAGGGGTGGATTATTTCAGCCCCAGCATTTT. Its translation: CASSYFDRGGLFQPQHF.

V is TRBV5-4 and J is TRBJ1-1; D remains unclear. The germline V and J ends were trimmed by 0 bases and 0 bases, with 6 bases remaining between them. This CDR3 region has 14 residues. Germline CDR1 reads SGHNT; CDR2 reads YYREEE (reference sequence). The CDR3 here is CASSLGRLNTEAFF. The CDR3 DNA reads as TGTGCCAGCAGCTTGGGCAGACTGAACACTGAAGCTTTCTTT.

This rearrangement joins TRBV6-2 or TRBV6-3 to TRBJ1-5; possible D gene TRBD1, 5 bases. The CDR3 has 15 amino acids. Germline values: CDR1 MNHEY, CDR2 SVGEGT. V was clipped by 5 bases and J by 5 bases, with 16 bases between them. The CDR3 DNA reads TGTGCCAGCAGTCCGACAGCGAGGCGATATCAGCCCCAGCATTTT. Translated, it gives CASSPTARRYQPQHF.

This clone showed up just once. The genes are TRBV7-2 and TRBJ2-3; TRBD2 aligns across 7 bases. The germline V gene has CDR1 SGHTA and CDR2 FQGNSA. The junction had 1 base not matched to a gene; V was cut back by 1 base and J by 3 bases. This CDR3 is built from 14 residues. The CDR3 sequence: CASSLDSGTDTQYF. The DNA for the CDR3 is TGTGCCAGCAGCTTAGATAGCGGGACAGATACGCAGTATTTT.